This TCR beta chain was identified during a study of blood T cells in healthy people across ages. PCR was performed a second time for about 6 to 12 cycles using a sample-barcoded 5' primer and a J-beta primer mix. MiXCR was run by TCRdb on the 5' RACE reads, yielding one entry per CDR3 protein. The sample gives nearly 1 million distinct CDR3 sequences, roughly 50% of which show up once; about 20% is in the top ten. Overall study findings and caveats: The diversity estimates, figures obtained from one million T cells, were considered underestimates.

In germline, CDR1 is KGHDR, CDR2 SFDVKD. This CDR3 comprises 12 residues. In this sample, this clonotype turned up a few times. Its target is not known. A junction end diverges from the germline sequence, so it may reflect a read error. Sequencing was performed on blood. The clonotype originates from a woman aged 60-75 years in good health. The gene calls are TRBV24-1 and TRBJ2-7, with D unclear. The CDR3 DNA is TGTGCCACCATTGATCGCTCCTACGAGCAGTACTTC. Translated, it gives CATIDRSYEQYF.